One and the same sample provided the 17 T cell receptor beta chains below, sequenced in a study of blood T cell repertoires in COVID-19 (dated by TCRdb to about 2020). The library was obtained by the immunoSEQ multiplex PCR assay. Not all clones reach the TCRdb copy of this immuneACCESS table, which keeps in-frame sequences only. Checked studies attribute under half of the gap to unresolved V genes and leave the rest unexplained. The sample data list about 200,000 clones, and about 80% of these were observed just once. The ten largest clonotypes hold around 5.5% of the sample. Sequencing was performed on PBMCs or T cells enriched from blood (not recorded which). These receptors all come from an older woman with acute COVID-19.

The chain carries TRBV10-2 and TRBJ1-2, with D perhaps matching TRBD1 (5 bases). Looked up from germline, CDR1 is WSHSY and CDR2 is SAAADI. Trimming left V 2 bases short and J 8 bases short, with 21 bases between. The CDR3 has 16 residues. In nucleotides, the CDR3 is TGCGCCAGCAGTGAGACCTCTTACAGGTCCGCGGTAGGCTACACCTTC. Protein product: CASSETSYRSAVGYTF.

The genes are TRBV5-1 and TRBJ2-5, with D perhaps matching TRBD2 (6 bases). Germline V gene data show CDR1 as SGHRS and CDR2 as YFSETQ. This CDR3 is 17 amino acids long. V was cut by 1 base and J by 2 bases, with 18 bases left in between. This CDR3 is CASSLTGGGGAQETQYF. The DNA for the CDR3 is TGCGCCAGCAGCTTGACAGGAGGAGGCGGGGCTCAAGAGACCCAGTACTTC.

The chain recombines TRBV7-9 with TRBJ1-1, with no clear D. This CDR3 spans 14 amino acids. The V end lost 4 bases, the J end lost 4 bases, and 13 bases lay between the germline ends. Germline V gene sequence: CDR1 SEHNR, CDR2 FQNEAQ (reference sequence). The CDR3, as DNA: TGTGCCAGCAGCTCCCTGGTCAGTGGCACTGAAGCTTTCTTT. Protein product: CASSSLVSGTEAFF.

The rearrangement links TRBV7-8 to TRBJ2-3; the D gene is possibly TRBD2 (5 bases). The CDR3 extends over 13 amino acids. Looked up from germline, CDR1 is SGHVS and CDR2 is FQNEAQ. V was trimmed by 9 bases and J by 5 bases, leaving 15 bases between them. In nucleotides, the CDR3 is TGTGCCAGTGATCCGGGGTACCTAGATACGCAGTATTTT. As protein: CASDPGYLDTQYF.

V gene TRBV4-1 combines with J gene TRBJ1-3; no clear D. The germline V gene has CDR1 MGHRA and CDR2 YSYEKL. The length of the CDR3 is 16 residues. V was clipped by 4 bases and J by 0 bases, with 13 bases between them. The CDR3 region has the DNA TGCGCCAGCAGCCCCCTCGGGCGGGTCTCTGGAAACACCATATATTTT. It specifies CASSPLGRVSGNTIYF.

The chain carries TRBV5-6 and TRBJ1-5; possibly TRBD1 for D (5 bases). CDR3 length equals 13 residues. Per germline, CDR1 SGHDT and CDR2 YYEEEE. V shed 7 bases and J shed 6 bases, with 14 bases lying between them. The CDR3 DNA reads TGTGCCAGCGGCTCGACCGGGGGTCAGCCCCAGCATTTT. As protein: CASGSTGGQPQHF.

This chain links TRBV5-1 with TRBJ1-6, with a weak D call TRBD1 (5 bases). This CDR3 is 16 amino acids long. Germline V gives CDR1 SGHRS, CDR2 YFSETQ. Trimming cost V 5 bases and J 5 bases, with 17 bases left between them. CDR3 coding DNA: TGCGCCAGCAGACTCGGGGGGGACCTTGATAATTCACCCCTCCACTTT. It encodes CASRLGGDLDNSPLHF.

The J gene is TRBJ2-3, the V gene TRBV18; 8 nucleotides match TRBD2. This CDR3 has 16 residues. Germline V lookup: CDR1 KGHSH, CDR2 LQKENI. V trimming: 3 bases; J trimming: 6 bases; junction bases outside the gene matches: 11. The CDR3 DNA follows: TGTGCCAGCTCACCCCCAGCGGGGGTCACCTTTGATACGCAGTATTTT. This encodes CASSPPAGVTFDTQYF.

V and J are TRBV7-2 and TRBJ1-6; a possible D gene is TRBD1 (5 bases). V was cut by 5 bases and J by 6 bases, with 23 bases left in between. The CDR3 length is 18 residues. Germline-derived CDR1 and CDR2 are SGHTA and FQGNSA. The CDR3 protein is CASSQFFSRQFSNSPLHF. The CDR3 nucleotides are TGTGCCAGCAGCCAATTCTTCTCAAGACAGTTTTCTAATTCACCCCTCCACTTT.

The V and J genes are TRBV19 and TRBJ2-1, with D perhaps matching TRBD2 (5 bases). V was cut by 3 bases and J by 4 bases, with 13 bases left in between. The CDR3 covers 15 residues. Germline assignment: CDR1 LNHDA and CDR2 SQIVND (reference sequence). This CDR3 reads CASSMEARMYNEQFF. In DNA, the CDR3 is TGTGCCAGTAGTATGGAGGCTAGGATGTACAATGAGCAGTTCTTC.

This sequence joins TRBV21-1 and TRBJ2-1; the D call TRBD2 from the table was never checked on the DNA. TRBV21-1 counts as a pseudogene. The CDR3 loop spans 19 amino acids. CDR3 DNA sequence: TGTGCCAGCAGCAAAGCTAACAGGGTCTGGCAGCGGGGTTGGAGTGAGCAGTTCTTC. It yields the protein CASSKANRVWQRGWSEQFF.

The rearrangement joins TRBV5-1 to TRBJ1-1, with 9 bases fitting TRBD1. V was clipped by 4 bases and J by 4 bases; unmatched bases: 5. This CDR3 is built from 14 residues. CDR1 is SGHRS, CDR2 YFSETQ, per germline. This chain's CDR3 is CASSMGQGVTEAFF. In DNA form, the CDR3 reads TGCGCCAGCAGCATGGGACAGGGTGTCACTGAAGCTTTCTTT.

The gene calls are TRBV28 and TRBJ1-6; D is uncertain. The CDR3 spans 11 residues. CDR1 and CDR2 (germline): MDHEN, SYDVKM. The ends were cut back, 5 bases at V and 7 bases at J, with 3 bases in the middle. Written as DNA, the CDR3 is TGTGCCAGCAGTATAAATTCACCCCTCCACTTT. Amino acids: CASSINSPLHF.

This chain links TRBV25-1 with TRBJ2-1, with D possibly matching TRBD1 (6 bases). With 3 bases removed from V and 9 bases from J, the gap between germline ends came to 12 bases. Germline V gives CDR1 MGHDK, CDR2 SYGVNS. The CDR3 spans 13 residues. CDR3 residues: CASSDSGQIEQFF. CDR3 sequence (DNA): TGTGCCAGCAGTGACTCGGGACAAATTGAGCAGTTCTTC.

CDR3 bases: TGTGCCAGCAGCGTAGGAGAATCTGGAAACACCATATATTTT. This gives the protein CASSVGESGNTIYF. The V call is TRBV9, the J call TRBJ1-3; no clear D. The germline CDR1 and CDR2 sequences are SGDLS and YYNGEE. The CDR3 contains 14 residues. V was trimmed by 0 bases and J by 1 base, leaving 5 bases between them.

This chain links TRBV6-5 with TRBJ1-1; a possible D gene is TRBD1 (5 bases). The CDR3 consists of 15 residues. CDR1 MNHEY and CDR2 SVGAGI come from the germline V gene. V dropped 0 bases and J dropped 1 base, with 9 bases sitting between them. The CDR3 here is CASSYSRQGNTEAFF. Written as DNA, the CDR3 is TGTGCCAGCAGTTACTCTCGGCAGGGGAACACTGAAGCTTTCTTT.

With regard to this clone: Additional DNA sequences in this sample encode the identical CDR3. CDR3 in amino acids: CASSLDGQGAYNEQFF. The CDR3 coding sequence is TGTGCCAGCAGCTTAGATGGGCAGGGGGCCTACAATGAGCAGTTCTTC. V and J are TRBV11-3 and TRBJ2-1; 7 positions agree with TRBD1. CDR3 length: 16 residues. Germline V gene data show CDR1 as SGHNT and CDR2 as YENEEA. V shed 0 bases, J shed 2 bases, and the junction held 4 bases outside the gene matches.